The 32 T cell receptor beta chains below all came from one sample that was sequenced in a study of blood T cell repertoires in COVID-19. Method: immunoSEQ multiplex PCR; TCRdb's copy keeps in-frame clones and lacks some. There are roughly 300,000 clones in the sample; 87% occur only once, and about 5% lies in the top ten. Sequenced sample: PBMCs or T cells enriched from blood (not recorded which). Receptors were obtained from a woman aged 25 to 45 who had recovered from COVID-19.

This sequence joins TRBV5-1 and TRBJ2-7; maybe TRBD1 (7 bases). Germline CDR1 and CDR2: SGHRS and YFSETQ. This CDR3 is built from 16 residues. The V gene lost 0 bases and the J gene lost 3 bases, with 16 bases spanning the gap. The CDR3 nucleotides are TGCGCCAGCAGCTTGGCTTCAGGGGGAGGAATCTACGAGCAGTACTTC. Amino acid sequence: CASSLASGGGIYEQYF.

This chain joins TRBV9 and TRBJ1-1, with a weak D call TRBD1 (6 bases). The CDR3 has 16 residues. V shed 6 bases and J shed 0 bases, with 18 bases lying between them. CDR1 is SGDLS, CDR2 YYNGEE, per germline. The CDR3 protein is CASTTGTMGMNTEAFF. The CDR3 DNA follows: TGTGCCAGCACTACAGGGACGATGGGAATGAACACTGAAGCTTTCTTT. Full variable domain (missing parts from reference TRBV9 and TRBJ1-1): DSGVTQTPKHLITATGQRVTLRCSPRSGDLSVYWYQQSLDQGLQFLIQYYNGEERAKGNILERFSAQQFPDLHSELNLSSLELGDSALYFCASTTGTMGMNTEAFFGQGTRLTVV.

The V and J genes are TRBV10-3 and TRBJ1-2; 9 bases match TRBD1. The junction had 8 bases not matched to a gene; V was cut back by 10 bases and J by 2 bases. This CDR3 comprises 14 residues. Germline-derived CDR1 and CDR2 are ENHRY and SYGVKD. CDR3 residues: CASRAGTGNYGYTF. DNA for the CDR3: TGTGCCAGTCGAGCCGGGACAGGGAACTATGGCTACACCTTC.

DNA for the CDR3: TGTGCCAGCAGCTTGACAGGGATCGCGACAGATACGCAGTATTTT. Translated, it gives CASSLTGIATDTQYF. The rearrangement uses TRBV7-9 and TRBJ2-3, with 7 positions matching TRBD1. Per the germline V gene, CDR1 is SEHNR and CDR2 is FQNEAQ (reference sequence). V dropped 3 bases and J dropped 3; count of bases not matched to a gene: 6. This CDR3 comprises 15 residues.

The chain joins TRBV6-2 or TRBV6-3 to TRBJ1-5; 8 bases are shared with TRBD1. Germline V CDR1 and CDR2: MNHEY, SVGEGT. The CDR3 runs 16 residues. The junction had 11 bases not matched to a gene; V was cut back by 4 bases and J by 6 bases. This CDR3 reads CASSLTGEGRSQPQHF. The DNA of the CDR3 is TGTGCCAGCAGTTTGACAGGGGAGGGCAGAAGTCAGCCCCAGCATTTT.

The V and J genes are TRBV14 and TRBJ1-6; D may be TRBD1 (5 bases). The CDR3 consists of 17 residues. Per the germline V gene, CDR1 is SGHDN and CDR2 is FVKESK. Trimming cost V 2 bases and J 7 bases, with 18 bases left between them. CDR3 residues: CASSQLIRTSLNSPLHF. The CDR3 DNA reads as TGTGCCAGCAGCCAACTTATCCGGACATCCCTCAATTCACCCCTCCACTTT.

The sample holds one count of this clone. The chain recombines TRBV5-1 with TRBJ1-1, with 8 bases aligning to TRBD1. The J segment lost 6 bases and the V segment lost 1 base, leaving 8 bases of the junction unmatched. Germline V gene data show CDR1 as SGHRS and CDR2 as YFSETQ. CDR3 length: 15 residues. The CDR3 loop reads CASSLIGRGLSEAFF. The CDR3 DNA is TGCGCCAGCAGCTTGATTGGCAGGGGGCTGTCTGAAGCTTTCTTT.

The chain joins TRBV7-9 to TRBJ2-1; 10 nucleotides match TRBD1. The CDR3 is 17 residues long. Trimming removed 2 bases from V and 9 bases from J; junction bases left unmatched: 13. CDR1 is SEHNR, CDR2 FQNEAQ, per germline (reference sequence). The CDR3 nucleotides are TGTGCCAGCAGCTTACTAGGGGGGACAGGGGTCCCCCCTGAGCAGTTCTTC. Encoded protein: CASSLLGGTGVPPEQFF.

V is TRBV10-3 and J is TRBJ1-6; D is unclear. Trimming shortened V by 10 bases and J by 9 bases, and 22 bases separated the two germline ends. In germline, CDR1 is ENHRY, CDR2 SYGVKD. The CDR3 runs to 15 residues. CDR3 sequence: CASAPDRDSGSPLHF. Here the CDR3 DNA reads TGTGCCAGCGCCCCGGACCGTGATAGCGGTTCACCCCTCCACTTT.

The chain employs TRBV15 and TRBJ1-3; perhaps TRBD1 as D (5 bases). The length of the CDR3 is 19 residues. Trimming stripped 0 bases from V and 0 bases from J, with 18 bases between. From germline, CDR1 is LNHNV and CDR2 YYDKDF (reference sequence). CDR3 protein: CATSRDIVGGASSGNTIYF. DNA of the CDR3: TGTGCCACCAGCAGAGATATTGTTGGAGGGGCAAGCTCTGGAAACACCATATATTTT.

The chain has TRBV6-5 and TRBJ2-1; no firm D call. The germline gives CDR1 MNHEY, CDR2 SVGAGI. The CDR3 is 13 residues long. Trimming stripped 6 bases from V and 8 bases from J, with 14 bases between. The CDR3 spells CASRTTVAYEQFF. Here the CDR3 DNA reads TGTGCCAGCAGGACAACAGTGGCGTATGAGCAGTTCTTC.

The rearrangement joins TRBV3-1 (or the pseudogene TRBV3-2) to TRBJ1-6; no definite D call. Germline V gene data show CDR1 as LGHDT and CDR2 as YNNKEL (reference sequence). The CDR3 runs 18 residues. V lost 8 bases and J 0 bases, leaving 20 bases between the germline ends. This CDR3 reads CASPRGSRGSSYNSPLHF. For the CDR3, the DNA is TGTGCCAGCCCACGAGGCAGTCGTGGAAGCTCCTATAATTCACCCCTCCACTTT.

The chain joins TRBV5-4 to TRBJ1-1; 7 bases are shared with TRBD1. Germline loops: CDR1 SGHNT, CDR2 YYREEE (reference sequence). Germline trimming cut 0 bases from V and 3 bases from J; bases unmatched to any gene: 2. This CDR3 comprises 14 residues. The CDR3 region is CASSLETGYTEAFF. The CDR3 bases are TGTGCCAGCAGCTTGGAGACAGGGTACACTGAAGCTTTCTTT.

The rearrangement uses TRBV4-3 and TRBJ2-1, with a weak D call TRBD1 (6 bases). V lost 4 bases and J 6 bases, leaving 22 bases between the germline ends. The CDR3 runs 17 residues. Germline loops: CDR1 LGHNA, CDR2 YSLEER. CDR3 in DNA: TGCGCCAGCAGCCTTCACACATTAGGACAGCTATCCAATGAGCAGTTCTTC. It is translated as CASSLHTLGQLSNEQFF.

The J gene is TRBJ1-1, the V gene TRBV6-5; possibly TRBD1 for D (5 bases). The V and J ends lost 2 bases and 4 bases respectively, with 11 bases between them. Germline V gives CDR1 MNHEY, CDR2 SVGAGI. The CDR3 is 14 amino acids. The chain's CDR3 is CASSYRGWSTEAFF. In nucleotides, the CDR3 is TGTGCCAGCAGTTACAGGGGATGGTCCACTGAAGCTTTCTTT.

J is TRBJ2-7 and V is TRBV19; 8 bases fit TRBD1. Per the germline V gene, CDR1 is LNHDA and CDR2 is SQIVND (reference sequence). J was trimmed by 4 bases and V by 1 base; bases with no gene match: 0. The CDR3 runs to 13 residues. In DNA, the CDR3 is TGTGCCAGTAGTATAGGACAGGGGTACGAGCAGTACTTC. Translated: CASSIGQGYEQYF.

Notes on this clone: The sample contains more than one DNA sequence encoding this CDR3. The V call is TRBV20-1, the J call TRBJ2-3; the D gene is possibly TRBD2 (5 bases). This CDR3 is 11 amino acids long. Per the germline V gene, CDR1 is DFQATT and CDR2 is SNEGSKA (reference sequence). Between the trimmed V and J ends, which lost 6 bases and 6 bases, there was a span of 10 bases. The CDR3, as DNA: TGCAGTGCGAGCCGAGGGGATACGCAGTATTTT. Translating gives CSASRGDTQYF.

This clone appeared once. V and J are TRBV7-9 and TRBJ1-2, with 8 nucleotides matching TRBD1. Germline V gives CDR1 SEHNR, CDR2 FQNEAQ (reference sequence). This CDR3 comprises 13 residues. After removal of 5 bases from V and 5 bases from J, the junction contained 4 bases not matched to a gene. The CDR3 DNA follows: TGTGCCAGCAGCGGACAGGGTCGTTATGGCTACACCTTC. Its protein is CASSGQGRYGYTF.

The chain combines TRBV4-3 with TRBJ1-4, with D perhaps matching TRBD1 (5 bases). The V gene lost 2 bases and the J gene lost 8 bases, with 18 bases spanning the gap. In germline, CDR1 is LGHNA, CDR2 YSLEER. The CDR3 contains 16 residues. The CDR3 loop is CASSQRVGAGHEKLFF. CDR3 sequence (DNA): TGCGCCAGCAGCCAACGCGTTGGGGCGGGGCACGAAAAACTGTTTTTT.

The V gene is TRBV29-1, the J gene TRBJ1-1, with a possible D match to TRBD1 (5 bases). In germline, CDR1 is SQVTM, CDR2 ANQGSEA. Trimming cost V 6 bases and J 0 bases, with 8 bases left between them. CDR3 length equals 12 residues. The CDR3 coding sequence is TGCAGCGTAAGGGGTATGAACACTGAAGCTTTCTTT. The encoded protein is CSVRGMNTEAFF.

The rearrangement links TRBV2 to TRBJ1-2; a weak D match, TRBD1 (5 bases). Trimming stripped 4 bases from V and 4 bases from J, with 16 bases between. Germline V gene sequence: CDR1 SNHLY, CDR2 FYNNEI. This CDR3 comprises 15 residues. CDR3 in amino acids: CASSAFSGGGYGYTF. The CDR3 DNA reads TGTGCCAGCAGTGCCTTTTCTGGGGGAGGCTATGGCTACACCTTC.

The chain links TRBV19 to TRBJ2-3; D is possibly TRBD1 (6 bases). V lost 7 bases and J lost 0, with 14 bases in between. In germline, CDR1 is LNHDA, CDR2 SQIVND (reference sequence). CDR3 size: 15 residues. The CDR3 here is CASTEATGSTDTQYF. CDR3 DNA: TGTGCCAGTACTGAGGCAACAGGGAGCACAGATACGCAGTATTTT.

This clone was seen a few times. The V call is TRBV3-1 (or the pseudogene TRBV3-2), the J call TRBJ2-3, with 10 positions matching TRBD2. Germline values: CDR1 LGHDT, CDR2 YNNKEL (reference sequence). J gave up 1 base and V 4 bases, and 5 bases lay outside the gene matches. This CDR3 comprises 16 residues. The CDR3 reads CASSLSGGAGTDTQYF. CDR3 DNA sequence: TGTGCCAGCAGCCTGAGCGGGGGGGCCGGCACAGATACGCAGTATTTT.

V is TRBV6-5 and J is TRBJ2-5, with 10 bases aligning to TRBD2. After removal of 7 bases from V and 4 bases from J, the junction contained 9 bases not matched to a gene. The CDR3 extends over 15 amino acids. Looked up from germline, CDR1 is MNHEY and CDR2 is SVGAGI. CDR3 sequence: CASNSAGGRRETQYF. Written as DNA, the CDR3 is TGTGCCAGCAACTCAGCGGGGGGGCGGCGAGAGACCCAGTACTTC.

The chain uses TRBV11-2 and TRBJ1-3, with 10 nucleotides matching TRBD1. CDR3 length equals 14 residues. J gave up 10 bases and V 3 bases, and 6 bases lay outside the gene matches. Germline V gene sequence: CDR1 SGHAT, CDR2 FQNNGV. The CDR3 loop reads CASSFGTGEGTIYF. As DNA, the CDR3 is TGTGCCAGCAGCTTCGGGACAGGGGAAGGGACCATATATTTT.

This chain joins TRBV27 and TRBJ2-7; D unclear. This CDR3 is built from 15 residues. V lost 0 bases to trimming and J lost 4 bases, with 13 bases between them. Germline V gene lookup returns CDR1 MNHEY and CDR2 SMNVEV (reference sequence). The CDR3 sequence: CASSLSAAAPYEQYF. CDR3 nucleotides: TGTGCCAGCAGTTTATCGGCGGCGGCCCCATACGAGCAGTACTTC.

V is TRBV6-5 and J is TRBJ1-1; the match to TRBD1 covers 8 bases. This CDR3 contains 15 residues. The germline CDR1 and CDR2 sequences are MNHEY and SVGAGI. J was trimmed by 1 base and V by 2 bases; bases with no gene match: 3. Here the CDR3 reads CASSYTGTGNTEAFF. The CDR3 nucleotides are TGTGCCAGCAGTTACACCGGGACAGGGAACACTGAAGCTTTCTTT.

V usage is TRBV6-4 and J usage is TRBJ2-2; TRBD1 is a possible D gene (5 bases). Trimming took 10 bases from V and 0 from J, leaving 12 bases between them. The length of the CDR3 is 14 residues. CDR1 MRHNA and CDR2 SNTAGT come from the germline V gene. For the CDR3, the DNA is TGTGCCACAAGGGCAGGGTCGAACACCGGGGAGCTGTTTTTT. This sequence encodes CATRAGSNTGELFF.

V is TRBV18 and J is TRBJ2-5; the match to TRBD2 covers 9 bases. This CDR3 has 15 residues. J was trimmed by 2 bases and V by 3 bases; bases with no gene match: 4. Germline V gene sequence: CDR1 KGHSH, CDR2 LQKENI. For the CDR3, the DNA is TGTGCCAGCTCACCGATTGGACTAGCGCAAGAGACCCAGTACTTC. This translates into CASSPIGLAQETQYF.

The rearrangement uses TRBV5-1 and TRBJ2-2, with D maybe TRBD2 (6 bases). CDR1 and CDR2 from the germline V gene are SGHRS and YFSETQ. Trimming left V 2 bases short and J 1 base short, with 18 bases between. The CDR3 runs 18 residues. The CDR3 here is CASSFSKGTGGNTGELFF. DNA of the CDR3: TGCGCCAGCAGCTTCTCCAAGGGGACCGGGGGGAACACCGGGGAGCTGTTTTTT.

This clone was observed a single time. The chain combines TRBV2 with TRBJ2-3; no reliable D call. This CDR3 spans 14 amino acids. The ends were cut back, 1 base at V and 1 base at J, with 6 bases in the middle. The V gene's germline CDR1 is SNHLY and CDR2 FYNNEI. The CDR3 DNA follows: TGTGCCAGCAGTGAAGGAGGCCGCACAGATACGCAGTATTTT. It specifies CASSEGGRTDTQYF.

The CDR3 is CAAARGIKETQYF. As DNA, the CDR3 is TGTGCCGCCGCGAGGGGGATCAAAGAGACCCAGTACTTC. The chain links TRBV19 to TRBJ2-5; possible D gene TRBD1, 6 bases. This CDR3 has 13 residues. Germline CDR1 reads LNHDA; CDR2 reads SQIVND (reference sequence). The V end was cut by 11 bases, the J end by 3 bases, with 16 bases between.